The source of this T cell receptor beta chain is a study of shared clonotypes between healthy human individuals. Study outcomes and limitations: The sharing of about 5% of naive CD4 clonotypes was seen across a handful of donors. Non-shared clonotypes displayed generation probabilities falling below those of clonotypes present in all four donors. Although depth was large, rarefaction showed that sequencing of the sorted subsets was incomplete.

As for this clone: As yet, its antigen is unknown.

The CDR3 is 13 amino acids. The germline V and J ends were trimmed by 3 bases and 3 bases, with 8 bases remaining between them. CDR1 and CDR2 from the germline V gene are WNHNN and SYGVQD (reference sequence). CD4+ cells yielded CD45RA+ naive and CD45RA-negative memory subsets. TCRdb's table, derived via immunoSEQ multiplex PCR, lists solely in-frame clones and lacks some. The sample includes roughly 1 million clones, about 77% seen only once; the top ten take about 1.5%. Sequencing was carried out using memory CD4+ T cells sorted from blood. Noted subset: CD45RA-negative fraction. This sequence was found in a man aged 18 to 29 in good health. The chain uses TRBV10-1 and TRBJ2-5; D gene ambiguous. Written as DNA, the CDR3 is TGCGCCAGCAGTGATAACAGTAAAGAGACCCAGTACTTC. Translation gives CASSDNSKETQYF.